This TCR beta chain was identified in a study of blood T cell repertoires in COVID-19. About the study: The origin of the acute and convalescent COVID-19 samples was the United States, Italy and Spain. Sample material is recorded as cDNA or gDNA derived from T cells, B-cell-depleted T cells, or PBMCs.

The germline CDR1 and CDR2 sequences are SGHNT and YENEEA. V dropped 6 bases and J dropped 5; count of bases not matched to a gene: 13. This CDR3 comprises 16 residues. The protocol was immunoSEQ multiplex PCR, while the TCRdb copy is restricted to in-frame clones and leaves out a portion. In the table there are around 8,000 clones, 75% to 90% of which are singletons. The chain employs TRBV11-3 and TRBJ2-3; 8 positions agree with TRBD1. The source material was peripheral blood. This receptor was obtained from a human donor in a cohort sampled during active COVID-19. The CDR3 coding sequence is TGTGCCAGCAGTACGACCAGGGGGCGAGCAGGAGATACGCAGTATTTT. It translates to CASSTTRGRAGDTQYF.